A single sample is the source of the 13 T cell receptor beta chains below, sequenced in a study of blood T cell repertoires in COVID-19. Sequencing was performed with immunoSEQ multiplex PCR; in TCRdb, only in-frame clones are kept and a portion is missing. The sample includes some 140,000 clones, almost 85% seen only once; the top ten take 5.5%. The specimen was PBMCs or T cells enriched from blood (not recorded which). The receptors were gathered from a man aged 35 to 55 with acute COVID-19.

The chain uses TRBV30 and TRBJ2-2; D is perhaps TRBD2 (5 bases). Looked up from germline, CDR1 is GTSNPN and CDR2 is SVGIG (reference sequence). The CDR3 sequence is 11 residues long. With 0 bases removed from V and 17 bases from J, the gap between germline ends came to 13 bases. The CDR3 bases are TGTGCCTGGAGTGTAGAGGGTCGCAGATTTTTT. As protein: CAWSVEGRRFF.

The genes are TRBV10-1 and TRBJ2-2; 9 nucleotides match TRBD2. The length of the CDR3 is 16 residues. J was trimmed by 7 bases and V by 3 bases; bases with no gene match: 9. Germline V gene data show CDR1 as WNHNN and CDR2 as SYGVQD (reference sequence). CDR3 sequence: CASSDPGLANGGELFF. DNA for the CDR3: TGCGCCAGCAGTGACCCGGGACTAGCTAATGGCGGGGAGCTGTTTTTT.

The V and J genes are TRBV2 and TRBJ1-1; 10 nucleotides match TRBD1. Germline V CDR1 and CDR2: SNHLY, FYNNEI. The trim removed 5 bases at V and 5 bases at J, leaving 2 bases unmatched. The CDR3 contains 13 residues. In DNA form, the CDR3 reads TGTGCCAGCAGTTCGGACAGGGGGACTGAAGCTTTCTTT. Translating gives CASSSDRGTEAFF.

The chain joins TRBV5-1 to TRBJ1-1; D is ambiguous. The CDR3 extends over 16 amino acids. Germline V gene sequence: CDR1 SGHRS, CDR2 YFSETQ. The V end was cut by 0 bases, the J end by 0 bases, with 12 bases between. Here the CDR3 reads CASSLASLGVNTEAFF. The CDR3 DNA follows: TGCGCCAGCAGCTTGGCCTCCCTCGGAGTGAACACTGAAGCTTTCTTT.

The chain carries TRBV28 and TRBJ1-5, with D uncertain. V lost 5 bases, J lost 7 bases, and 9 bases lay in between. The CDR3 runs to 12 residues. Per germline, CDR1 MDHEN and CDR2 SYDVKM. In DNA form, the CDR3 reads TGTGCCAGCAGTATTCAGAACCAGCCCCAGCATTTT. Protein: CASSIQNQPQHF.

Only one count was recorded for this clone. V and J are TRBV7-8 and TRBJ2-5; D possibly corresponds to TRBD1 (5 bases). CDR1 SGHVS and CDR2 FQNEAQ come from the germline V gene. V lost 2 bases to trimming and J lost 4 bases, with 20 bases between them. The CDR3 is 17 amino acids. CDR3: CASSLSPDILQAETQYF. The CDR3 DNA follows: TGTGCCAGCAGCTTATCCCCCGACATTCTACAGGCAGAGACCCAGTACTTC.

The chain couples TRBV3-1 (or the pseudogene TRBV3-2) to TRBJ2-3; D is possibly TRBD1 (6 bases). CDR3 length: 16 residues. Germline CDR1 is LGHDT and CDR2 is YNNKEL (reference sequence). V was shortened by 3 bases and J by 0 bases, with 13 bases between the two germline ends. The CDR3 coding sequence is TGTGCCAGCAGCCATCAGAGAGGGGGTAGCACAGATACGCAGTATTTT. As protein: CASSHQRGGSTDTQYF.

The chain joins TRBV7-2 to TRBJ2-1, with 14 bases fitting TRBD2. V was clipped by 5 bases and J by 8 bases; unmatched bases: 8. The CDR3 consists of 16 residues. Germline V CDR1 and CDR2: SGHTA, FQGNSA. The CDR3, as DNA: TGTGCCAGCAGCCAGATGACTAGCGGGGGGGCCGATGAGCAGTTCTTC. It is translated as CASSQMTSGGADEQFF.

The chain uses TRBV5-5 and TRBJ1-2, with 12 nucleotides matching TRBD1. CDR3 length equals 15 residues. Germline CDR1 reads SGHKS; CDR2 reads YYEKEE (reference sequence). With V trimmed by 4 bases and J by 7 bases, 8 bases remained unmatched. CDR3 sequence (DNA): TGTGCCAGCAGCCTGGGACAGGGGGCTCTTGCTGGCTACACCTTC. Its protein is CASSLGQGALAGYTF.

In this sample, this clone turned up once. V and J are TRBV29-1 and TRBJ2-1; tentative D call: TRBD2 (5 bases). Germline CDR1 and CDR2: SQVTM and ANQGSEA. V dropped 5 bases and J dropped 7 bases, with 12 bases sitting between them. This CDR3 is built from 12 residues. The CDR3: CSVKAEKNEQFF. DNA of the CDR3: TGCAGCGTTAAAGCGGAGAAGAATGAGCAGTTCTTC.

This chain uses TRBV7-9 with TRBJ1-2; D is perhaps TRBD1 (5 bases). The ends were cut back, 2 bases at V and 5 bases at J, with 9 bases in the middle. The CDR3 has 13 residues. Germline CDR1 SEHNR, CDR2 FQNEAQ (reference sequence). CDR3 region: CASSLTGWYGYTF. DNA of the CDR3: TGTGCCAGCAGCTTAACAGGATGGTATGGCTACACCTTC. Combining the CDR3 with reference TRBV7-9 and TRBJ1-2 gives the whole variable domain DTGVSQNPRHKITKRGQNVTFRCDPISEHNRLYWYRQTLGQGPEFLTYFQNEAQLEKSRLLSDRFSAERPKGSFSTLEIQRTEQGDSAMYLCASSLTGWYGYTFGSGTRLTVV.

The chain recombines TRBV28 with TRBJ1-5, with a possible D match to TRBD1 (5 bases). There are 17 residues in the CDR3. Germline values: CDR1 MDHEN, CDR2 SYDVKM. The ends were cut back, 5 bases at V and 4 bases at J, with 21 bases in the middle. The DNA of the CDR3 is TGTGCCAGCAGTGCAAGATCCCAGGGCGCCGATAATCAGCCCCAGCATTTT. This translates into CASSARSQGADNQPQHF.

This clone was observed once. The chain has TRBV9 and TRBJ1-1, with 9 bases that match TRBD1. After removal of 3 bases from V and 0 bases from J, the junction contained 3 bases not matched to a gene. Per the germline V gene, CDR1 is SGDLS and CDR2 is YYNGEE. There are 15 residues in the CDR3. Here the CDR3 DNA reads TGTGCCAGCAGCGGAAGACAGGGGGTGAACACTGAAGCTTTCTTT. Its translation is CASSGRQGVNTEAFF.